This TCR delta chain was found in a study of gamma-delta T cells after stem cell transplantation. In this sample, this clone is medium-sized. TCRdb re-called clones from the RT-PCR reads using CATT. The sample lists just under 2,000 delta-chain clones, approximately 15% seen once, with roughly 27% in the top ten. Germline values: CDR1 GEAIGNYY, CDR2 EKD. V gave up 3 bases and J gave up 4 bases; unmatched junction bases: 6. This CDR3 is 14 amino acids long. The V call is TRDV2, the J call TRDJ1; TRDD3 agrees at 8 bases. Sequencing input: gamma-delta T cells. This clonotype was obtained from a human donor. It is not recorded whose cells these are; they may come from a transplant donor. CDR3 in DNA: TGTGCCTGTGACGCTTTACTGGGGGGCGATAAACTCATCTTT. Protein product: CACDALLGGDKLIF.